This T cell receptor beta chain emerged from a study of blood T cell repertoires in COVID-19. The method was immunoSEQ multiplex PCR; TCRdb's version includes in-frame clones alone and lacks a portion of them. The table has approximately 130,000 clones, less than 90% seen once; the top ten hold 15% to 20%. Researchers sorted participants into cohorts using their self-reported clinical history. The germline V gene encodes CDR1 SNHLY and CDR2 FYNNEI. Trimming left V 8 bases short and J 0 bases short, with 14 bases between. This CDR3 is built from 15 residues. Sequenced material: PBMCs or T cells enriched from blood (not recorded which). This clonotype originated in a man under 40 who had recovered from COVID-19. The chain is built from TRBV2 and TRBJ1-5; perhaps TRBD1 as D (6 bases). The CDR3 DNA reads as TGTGCCAGCCGGTTACAGGGTAATAGCAATCAGCCCCAGCATTTT. Translation gives CASRLQGNSNQPQHF.